Shown below are 13 T cell receptor beta chains from a single sample sequenced in a study of T cell changes during pregnancy in multiple sclerosis (dated by TCRdb to between 2018 and 2020). Library construction relied on the immunoSEQ multiplex PCR assay. TCRdb took over this immuneACCESS table, retaining in-frame rearrangements with V and J assigned. Such tables are incomplete; in checked studies, under half of the missing clones stem from an unresolved V gene, and the remainder is unexplained. Within this sample are fewer than 75,000 clones, with roughly nine tenths of them counted one time only. The biggest ten clones account for 1.4% to 1.5% of the sample. The starting material was peripheral blood, obtained in the second trimester of pregnancy. Source of these receptors: a female donor with multiple sclerosis, enrolled in a pregnancy study.

This rearrangement joins TRBV11-1 to TRBJ2-2; no firm D call. V was pared by 1 base and J by 5 bases, with 14 bases between. The CDR3 is 16 amino acids. Germline CDR1 SGHAT, CDR2 FQDESV (reference sequence). The CDR3 loop is CASSLEVSSRTGELFF. CDR3 in DNA: TGTGCCAGCAGCTTAGAAGTGAGCTCGAGGACCGGGGAGCTGTTTTTT.

This clone was found a few times. This rearrangement joins TRBV7-2 to TRBJ1-5; no clear D. From germline, CDR1 is SGHTA and CDR2 FQGNSA. V dropped 3 bases and J dropped 0 bases, with 3 bases sitting between them. This CDR3 comprises 13 residues. CDR3 residues: CASSFYSNQPQHF. As DNA, the CDR3 is TGTGCCAGCAGCTTCTATAGCAATCAGCCCCAGCATTTT.

This chain uses TRBV19 with TRBJ1-5; 10 bases match TRBD1. CDR3 length: 15 amino acids. Germline CDR1 is LNHDA and CDR2 is SQIVND (reference sequence). V shed 6 bases and J 1 base; nucleotides not matched to a gene: 3. CDR3 in amino acids: CASRSGQGSNQPQHF. The CDR3 DNA sequence: TGTGCCAGTAGATCGGGACAGGGGAGCAATCAGCCCCAGCATTTT.

The chain uses TRBV2 and TRBJ2-7; D gene ambiguous. In germline, CDR1 is SNHLY, CDR2 FYNNEI. The CDR3 is made up of 13 amino acids. V lost 7 bases to trimming and J lost 3 bases, with 13 bases between them. The CDR3 DNA is TGTGCCAGCAATCCCCCCCAGAACTACGAGCAGTACTTC. Protein sequence: CASNPPQNYEQYF.

This rearrangement joins TRBV19 to TRBJ1-2, with no clear D. From germline, CDR1 is LNHDA and CDR2 SQIVND (reference sequence). The CDR3 has 16 residues. V was clipped by 5 bases and J by 0 bases, with 16 bases between them. CDR3 protein: CASSGGWTVANYGYTF. The CDR3 DNA reads TGTGCCAGTAGTGGAGGATGGACTGTAGCTAACTATGGCTACACCTTC.

This chain links TRBV6-6 with TRBJ1-5; 9 bases map to TRBD1. This CDR3 has 13 amino acids. With 7 bases clipped from V and 5 bases from J, the junction kept 3 bases outside the gene matches. Germline-derived CDR1 and CDR2 are MNHNY and SVGAGI (reference sequence). For the CDR3, the DNA is TGTGCCAGCAACAGGGACAGGGATCAGCCCCAGCATTTT. It codes for CASNRDRDQPQHF.

The rearrangement joins TRBV19 to TRBJ2-7, with D unclear. This CDR3 contains 13 residues. CDR1 and CDR2 from the germline V gene are LNHDA and SQIVND (reference sequence). V was cut by 7 bases and J by 0 bases, with 10 bases left in between. The CDR3 protein is CASTHWSSYEQYF. The CDR3 coding sequence is TGTGCCAGTACCCACTGGAGCTCCTACGAGCAGTACTTC.

The V and J genes are TRBV6-1 and TRBJ1-2; 7 bases align to TRBD1. Per the germline V gene, CDR1 is MNHNS and CDR2 is SASEGT. V dropped 6 bases and J dropped 1; count of bases not matched to a gene: 8. The CDR3 totals 15 residues. Here the CDR3 reads CASRSGTADNYGYTF. The CDR3 nucleotides read TGTGCCAGCAGGTCCGGGACAGCCGATAACTATGGCTACACCTTC.

The V and J genes are TRBV9 and TRBJ2-2, with 9 bases matching TRBD2. V was clipped by 0 bases and J by 0 bases; unmatched bases: 6. The length of the CDR3 is 18 residues. Germline assignment: CDR1 SGDLS and CDR2 YYNGEE. The CDR3 region is CASSVDGGGGTNTGELFF. CDR3 nucleotide sequence: TGTGCCAGCAGCGTAGATGGCGGGGGGGGGACGAACACCGGGGAGCTGTTTTTT.

The V call is TRBV29-1, the J call TRBJ1-2; 8 nucleotides agree with TRBD1. The germline CDR1 and CDR2 sequences are SQVTM and ANQGSEA. V trimming: 2 bases; J trimming: 8 bases; junction bases outside the gene matches: 7. The CDR3 consists of 13 residues. The CDR3 nucleotides are TGCAGCGTTGAATATGTCGGACAGGGAGGCTACACCTTC. It translates to CSVEYVGQGGYTF.

The chain combines TRBV13 with TRBJ2-4; 9 nucleotides align to TRBD1. There are 19 residues in the CDR3. CDR1 is PRHDT, CDR2 FYEKMQ, per germline (reference sequence). The J segment lost 1 base and the V segment lost 3 bases, leaving 13 bases of the junction unmatched. The DNA for the CDR3 is TGTGCCAGCAGCTTTGAACAGGGGGCAGCCCAAAAGGCCAAAAACATTCAGTACTTC. The encoded protein is CASSFEQGAAQKAKNIQYF. Combining the CDR3 with reference TRBV13 and TRBJ2-4 gives the whole variable domain AAGVIQSPRHLIKEKRETATLKCYPIPRHDTVYWYQQGPGQDPQFLISFYEKMQSDKGSIPDRFSAQQFSDYHSELNMSSLELGDSALYFCASSFEQGAAQKAKNIQYFGAGTRLSVL.

The chain joins TRBV10-3 to TRBJ1-5, with TRBD1 identical over 7 bases. The CDR3 is 17 amino acids. The ends lost 4 bases at V and 4 bases at J; junction bases unmatched: 13. Germline V gives CDR1 ENHRY, CDR2 SYGVKD. CDR3: CAISARPEGAGNQPQHF. The CDR3 DNA reads TGTGCCATCAGTGCCCGTCCGGAGGGGGCAGGAAATCAGCCCCAGCATTTT.

The rearrangement uses TRBV5-1 and TRBJ2-1, with TRBD2 matching 11 bases. Trimming at V came to 2 bases and at J to 6 bases, leaving 4 bases not matched to a gene. Germline CDR1 is SGHRS and CDR2 is YFSETQ. The length of the CDR3 is 15 residues. CDR3 protein: CASSFGLAGLNEQFF. Written as DNA, the CDR3 is TGCGCCAGCAGCTTTGGACTAGCGGGTCTCAATGAGCAGTTCTTC.